The next 32 T cell receptor beta chains were all read from a single sample in a study of T cells in women clearing cervical HPV infection. TCRdb keeps only in-frame clones here, not all; method: immunoSEQ multiplex PCR. The sample includes about 28,000 clones. What was sequenced was blood buffy coat. The receptors were sampled from a woman between 18 and 69 years old with a cervical HPV16 infection that either progressed to CIN3+ or cleared (not recorded which).

With respect to this clone: The read finishes 3 residues shy of the CDR3 end, and the germline J gene is used to complete it. The rearrangement uses TRBV14 and TRBJ2-5, with 10 bases identical to TRBD2. The germline gives CDR1 SGHDN, CDR2 FVKESK. The CDR3 runs to 18 residues. V lost 4 bases to trimming and J lost 0 bases; unmatched junction nucleotides: 11. CDR3 residues: CASSLRATSGANQETQYF. The part of the CDR3 DNA that was read is TGTGCCAGCAGCCTTAGGGCCACTAGCGGGGCCAACCAAGAGACC.

A word on this clone: The read gets to within 3 residues of the CDR3 end, and the germline J gene fills in the rest. The chain has TRBV7-2 and TRBJ1-1; weak D call: TRBD1 (6 bases). V was cut by 5 bases and J by 4 bases, with 14 bases left in between. Germline V gives CDR1 SGHTA, CDR2 FQGNSA. The CDR3 contains 14 residues. The CDR3 bases that were read are TGTGCCAGCAGCCCACAGGGACGGCTCACTGAA. Its translation is CASSPQGRLTE. The whole CDR3 is CASSPQGRLTEAFF.

As regards this clone: The CDR3 end lies 3 residues beyond the end of the read and is filled in from the germline J gene. The rearrangement links TRBV7-9 to TRBJ1-2; weak D call: TRBD1 (5 bases). CDR3 length equals 13 residues. Germline CDR1 and CDR2: SEHNR and FQNEAQ (reference sequence). V was shortened by 1 base and J by 4 bases, with 7 bases between the two germline ends. Partial CDR3 DNA: TGTGCCAGCAGCTTAGACAGGTTCTATGGC. Its translation is CASSLDRFYG. The full-length CDR3 reads as CASSLDRFYGYTF.

For this clone: The CDR3 end lies 3 residues beyond the end of the read and is filled in from the germline J gene. The V and J genes are TRBV24-1 and TRBJ2-5, with 8 bases matching TRBD1. The CDR3 consists of 13 residues. The germline V gene encodes CDR1 KGHDR and CDR2 SFDVKD. The V gene end was trimmed by 7 bases and the J gene end by 4 bases; junction bases not matched to a gene: 4. The part of the CDR3 DNA that was read is TGTGCCACCAGCCCAGGGGGCCGAGAGACC. Protein sequence: CATSPGGRET. The whole CDR3 protein reads CATSPGGRETQYF.

Concerning this clone itself: One end of the junction does not line up with germline, which may come from a read error. The read ends 3 residues early relative to the CDR3; the germline J gene fills the gap. This chain uses TRBV5-1 with TRBJ2-2; no reliable D call. The CDR3 contains 13 residues. The germline V gene encodes CDR1 SGHRS and CDR2 YFSETQ. This CDR3 is CSSSLLSTGELFF. CDR3 DNA (partial): TGCTCCAGCAGCTTGCTATCCACCGGGGAG.

Concerning this clone itself: The CDR3 end is not reached by the read, which stops 3 residues before it; the germline J gene fills it in. This chain connects TRBV2 to TRBJ1-6; possible D gene TRBD1, 5 bases. The CDR3 is 14 residues long. Germline loops: CDR1 SNHLY, CDR2 FYNNEI. Trimming removed 5 bases from V and 9 bases from J, with 14 bases in between. The covered CDR3 bases are TGTGCCAGCAGTCCTAGGGGTCAAGCTTCACCC. It encodes CASSPRGQASP. The full CDR3 sequence reads CASSPRGQASPLHF.

Notes on this clone: The read terminates 3 residues before the CDR3 end, so the remaining end is supplied by the germline J gene. The rearrangement joins TRBV5-1 to TRBJ2-3; 10 bases align to TRBD1. In germline, CDR1 is SGHRS, CDR2 YFSETQ. V lost 3 bases to trimming and J lost 2 bases; unmatched junction nucleotides: 6. This CDR3 comprises 16 residues. The CDR3 protein is CASSSTGGGSTDTQYF. The sequenced CDR3 bases are TGCGCCAGCAGCTCGACAGGGGGCGGTTCCACAGATACG.

Comments on this clone: The DNA ends 3 residues before the CDR3 does, and the rest of the CDR3 is filled in from the germline J gene. The chain is built from TRBV19 and TRBJ1-6, with 10 bases identical to TRBD1. The CDR3 totals 15 residues. The V segment lost 4 bases and the J segment 10 bases; nucleotides outside the gene matches: 7. In germline, CDR1 is LNHDA, CDR2 SQIVND (reference sequence). Partial CDR3 DNA: TGTGCCAGTAGTACCTGGGACAGGGGAGAGTCACCC. This translates into CASSTWDRGESP. The full CDR3 is CASSTWDRGESPLHF.

Regarding this clone: From the germline J gene comes the end of the CDR3, since the read stops 3 residues before it. The chain carries TRBV14 and TRBJ1-5, with D possibly matching TRBD1 (5 bases). Germline-derived CDR1 and CDR2 are SGHDN and FVKESK. V gave up 4 bases and J gave up 4 bases, with 8 bases separating them. The CDR3 has 13 residues. CDR3 DNA, as far as it was read: TGTGCCAGCAGCCGGCAGGGAAATCAGCCC. Amino acids: CASSRQGNQP. The full CDR3 protein reads CASSRQGNQPQHF.

To note about this clone: From the germline J gene comes the end of the CDR3, since the read stops 3 residues before it. The chain combines TRBV5-1 with TRBJ1-1; D unclear. V dropped 0 bases and J dropped 1 base, with 4 bases sitting between them. Germline lookup yields CDR1 SGHRS and CDR2 YFSETQ. The CDR3 consists of 13 residues. The sequenced CDR3 bases are TGCGCCAGCAGCTTGGAACAGAACACTGAA. Translated, it gives CASSLEQNTE. The full-length CDR3 reads as CASSLEQNTEAFF.

The CDR3: CASRAGYNTGELFF. The CDR3 bases that were read are TGTGCCAGCAGGGCGGGGTATAACACCGGGGAG. The chain couples TRBV11-3 to TRBJ2-2; maybe TRBD2 (6 bases). The CDR3 extends 3 residues past the end of the read, so its final part is completed from the germline J gene. V was clipped by 6 bases and J by 2 bases, with 10 bases between them. The germline V gene encodes CDR1 SGHNT and CDR2 YENEEA. There are 14 residues in the CDR3.

About this clone: Read coverage stops 3 residues before the CDR3 terminus; the germline J gene supplies the remainder. This chain connects TRBV11-3 to TRBJ1-1; D uncertain. CDR1 and CDR2 from the germline V gene are SGHNT and YENEEA. The CDR3 has 13 amino acids. Trimming cost V 4 bases and J 4 bases, with 10 bases left between them. CDR3 DNA, as far as it was read: TGTGCCAGCAGCTCGTCGACATTCACTGAA. Translating it yields CASSSSTFTE. The whole CDR3 sequence is CASSSSTFTEAFF.

A note on this clone: The CDR3 goes on 3 residues after the read ends, and that part is filled in from the germline J gene. The chain employs TRBV11-3 and TRBJ1-2; the D is unclear. This CDR3 is 13 amino acids long. The germline V gene encodes CDR1 SGHNT and CDR2 YENEEA. CDR3 in amino acids: CASQKSRTDTYTF. CDR3 bases read: TGTGCCAGCCAGAAATCCCGCACAGATACC.

About this clone itself: The missing CDR3 end, 3 residues past where the read stops, is filled in from the germline J gene. V is TRBV6-2 or TRBV6-3 and J is TRBJ1-6; perhaps TRBD1 as D (6 bases). This CDR3 comprises 17 residues. Trimming removed 6 bases from V and 6 bases from J, with 21 bases in between. The germline V gene has CDR1 MNHEY and CDR2 SVGEGT. The part of the CDR3 DNA that was read is TGTGCCAGCAGAAAAGTGTGGAGAGTACAGGGTAATTCACCC. It codes for CASRKVWRVQGNSP. The full CDR3 reads CASRKVWRVQGNSPLHF.

Comment on this clone: From the germline J gene comes the end of the CDR3, since the read stops 3 residues before it. The rearrangement uses TRBV7-2 and TRBJ1-1, with D perhaps TRBD1 (5 bases). This CDR3 contains 12 residues. The V gene's germline CDR1 is SGHTA and CDR2 FQGNSA. CDR3 amino acids: CASSANLRGAFF. The part of the CDR3 DNA that was read is TGTGCCAGCAGCGCGAATCTGAGGGGA. Full variable domain (rest looked up from reference TRBV7-2 and TRBJ1-1): GAGVSQSPSNKVTEKGKDVELRCDPISGHTALYWYRQSLGQGLEFLIYFQGNSAPDKSGLPSDRFSAERTGGSVSTLTIQRTQQEDSAVYLCASSANLRGAFFGQGTRLTVV.

As to this clone: The read halts 3 residues ahead of the CDR3 end, with the missing end drawn from the germline J gene. V is TRBV20-1 and J is TRBJ2-1; maybe TRBD2 (6 bases). V shed 4 bases and J shed 6 bases, with 10 bases lying between them. The CDR3 loop spans 12 amino acids. The V gene's germline CDR1 is DFQATT and CDR2 SNEGSKA (reference sequence). The covered CDR3 bases are TGCAGTGCTACAGGGACTCGCAATGAG. Its translation is CSATGTRNE. Given in full, the CDR3 is CSATGTRNEQFF.

Comment on this clone: The read ends 3 residues shy of where the CDR3 ends; the end is completed using the germline J gene. The chain links TRBV23-1 to TRBJ1-1, with 8 positions matching TRBD1. TRBV23-1 is assigned to the ORF class and has an uncertain function. The CDR3 is made up of 17 amino acids. V lost 4 bases, J lost 0 bases, and 10 bases stayed unmatched. The CDR3 sequence: CASSLPGQAAMNTEAFF. CDR3 DNA (partial): TGCGCCAGCAGTCTACCGGGACAGGCAGCTATGAACACTGAA.

As for this clone: The read terminates 3 residues before the CDR3 end, so the remaining end is supplied by the germline J gene. The chain is built from TRBV5-1 and TRBJ2-7; either TRBD1 or TRBD2 may supply D (5 bases each). The V end lost 4 bases, the J end lost 3 bases, and 14 bases lay between the germline ends. Germline CDR1 and CDR2: SGHRS and YFSETQ. There are 14 residues in the CDR3. Incomplete CDR3 DNA: TGCGCCAGCAGCGGTGAGAGGGGAGTCTACGAG. This gives the protein CASSGERGVYE. The whole CDR3 region reads CASSGERGVYEQYF.

Concerning this clone: The read comes to an end 3 residues before the CDR3 does, leaving the germline J gene to fill in the end. The gene calls are TRBV12-5 and TRBJ2-1; perhaps TRBD1 as D (6 bases). V was shortened by 2 bases and J by 0 bases, with 17 bases between the two germline ends. Germline CDR1 reads LGHNT; CDR2 reads FRNRAP. This CDR3 is built from 18 residues. CDR3 residues: CASGLLHTADSSYNEQFF. CDR3 DNA, as far as it was read: TGTGCTAGTGGTTTGCTCCACACAGCGGACAGCTCCTACAATGAG.

Points on this clone: From the germline J gene comes the end of the CDR3, since the read stops 3 residues before it. The chain employs TRBV7-9 and TRBJ1-6; maybe TRBD1 (6 bases). Trimming shortened V by 2 bases and J by 6 bases, and 11 bases separated the two germline ends. Per the germline V gene, CDR1 is SEHNR and CDR2 is FQNEAQ (reference sequence). There are 15 residues in the CDR3. The covered CDR3 bases are TGTGCCAGCAGCTTAACCAGGGGCCCTAATTCACCC. Its translation: CASSLTRGPNSP. The whole CDR3 region reads CASSLTRGPNSPLHF.

Partial CDR3 DNA: TGCAGCGTTGAACAACAGCTTAACGGAGGGTGC. Its protein product is CSVEQQLNGGC. The whole CDR3 sequence reads CSVEQQLNGGCYTF. The chain employs TRBV29-1 and TRBJ1-2; D is ambiguous. Coverage ceases 3 residues before the CDR3 finishes, and the germline J gene fills in the end. Germline V gives CDR1 SQVTM, CDR2 ANQGSEA. The CDR3 is made up of 14 amino acids. The full variable domain, its missing parts supplied by reference TRBV29-1 and TRBJ1-2, is SAVISQKPSRDICQRGTSLTIQCQVDSQVTMMFWYRQQPGQSLTLIATANQGSEATYESGFVIDKFPISRPNLTFSTLTVSNMSPEDSSIYLCSVEQQLNGGCYTFGSGTRLTVV.

As to this clone: The sequenced fragment ends 3 residues before the CDR3 boundary, so the rest is inferred from the germline J gene. The chain couples TRBV20-1 to TRBJ2-2; D call uncertain. V lost 2 bases to trimming and J lost 0 bases, with 10 bases between them. CDR1 is DFQATT and CDR2 is SNEGSKA in the germline V gene (reference sequence). The CDR3 is 15 residues long. CDR3 bases read: TGCAGTGCTAGACCATTAGATTCGAACACCGGGGAG. It is translated as CSARPLDSNTGE. The complete CDR3 reads CSARPLDSNTGELFF.

As to this clone: The sequenced fragment ends 3 residues before the CDR3 boundary, so the rest is inferred from the germline J gene. The chain links TRBV2 to TRBJ1-2; D remains unclear. The CDR3 is made up of 15 amino acids. Germline values: CDR1 SNHLY, CDR2 FYNNEI. CDR3 DNA (partial): TGTGCCAGCAGTGAAGAGGTAGCGGGCTACAATGAC. It specifies CASSEEVAGYND. The complete CDR3 sequence is CASSEEVAGYNDYTF.

Worth noting for this clone: The read terminates 3 residues ahead of where the CDR3 ends, so the germline J gene completes it. The gene calls are TRBV20-1 and TRBJ1-5, with 7 bases matching TRBD1. Germline CDR1 is DFQATT and CDR2 is SNEGSKA (reference sequence). The CDR3 loop spans 13 amino acids. The V segment lost 0 bases and the J segment 5 bases; nucleotides outside the gene matches: 1. The CDR3 reads CSARDQGDQPQHF. The sequenced CDR3 bases are TGCAGTGCTAGAGACCAGGGGGATCAGCCC.

About this clone: The read ends 3 residues early relative to the CDR3; the germline J gene fills the gap. This chain links TRBV5-6 with TRBJ2-7; the match to TRBD1 covers 8 bases. Germline loops: CDR1 SGHDT, CDR2 YYEEEE. The CDR3 runs to 14 residues. The junction had 10 bases not matched to a gene; V was cut back by 5 bases and J by 6 bases. The CDR3 DNA, read in part, is TGTGCCAGCAGTTTCGACAGGGGAATACCCGAG. This gives the protein CASSFDRGIPE. The complete CDR3 sequence is CASSFDRGIPEQYF.

Worth noting for this clone: The read is 3 residues too short to cover the CDR3 end, so that end is filled in from the germline J gene. The chain carries TRBV6-2 or TRBV6-3 and TRBJ2-5; 9 positions match TRBD2. This CDR3 has 17 residues. J was trimmed by 3 bases and V by 5 bases; bases with no gene match: 13. Looked up from germline, CDR1 is MNHEY and CDR2 is SVGEGT. The part of the CDR3 DNA that was read is TGTGCCAGCAGTCCACTGGGTAGCGGGAGTGAAAAAGAGACC. This sequence encodes CASSPLGSGSEKET. The complete CDR3 sequence is CASSPLGSGSEKETQYF.

Points on this clone: The read stops 3 residues short of the end of the CDR3; the missing end is completed from the germline J gene. The V and J genes are TRBV19 and TRBJ1-5; D remains ambiguous. The CDR3 length is 15 residues. Germline CDR1 and CDR2: LNHDA and SQIVND (reference sequence). Between the trimmed V and J ends, which lost 3 bases and 6 bases, there was a span of 15 bases. The DNA read from the CDR3 is TGTGCCAGTAGTATTCTCGACAATCCCAGTCAGCCC. Its translation is CASSILDNPSQP. The full CDR3 sequence reads CASSILDNPSQPQHF.

Of note for this clone: The read gets to within 3 residues of the CDR3 end, and the germline J gene fills in the rest. This chain links TRBV18 with TRBJ1-6; a possible D gene is TRBD1 (5 bases). The V and J ends lost 5 bases and 0 bases respectively, with 8 bases between them. Per the germline V gene, CDR1 is KGHSH and CDR2 is LQKENI. CDR3 length: 15 amino acids. This chain's CDR3 is CASSEGSSYNSPLHF. The CDR3 DNA, read in part, is TGTGCCAGCTCAGAGGGGAGCTCCTATAATTCACCC.

Note on this clone: The read ends 3 residues shy of where the CDR3 ends; the end is completed using the germline J gene. The gene calls are TRBV6-2 or TRBV6-3 and TRBJ2-3, with D maybe TRBD2 (6 bases). CDR3 size: 15 residues. Germline CDR1 and CDR2: MNHEY and SVGEGT. The CDR3 is CASSYSGGDLRTQYF. The sequenced CDR3 bases are TGTGCCAGCAGTTACTCTGGCGGGGACCTTCGGACG.

The sequenced part of the CDR3 DNA is TGCGCCAGCAGCCCTCCGGCGGGAGGAACTGACGAG. Translation gives CASSPPAGGTDE. The whole CDR3 reads CASSPPAGGTDEQYF. This sequence joins TRBV5-1 and TRBJ2-7; TRBD2 matches at 8 bases. The read stops 3 residues short of the end of the CDR3; the missing end is completed from the germline J gene. Germline trimming cut 4 bases from V and 5 bases from J; bases unmatched to any gene: 11. Germline V CDR1 and CDR2: SGHRS, YFSETQ. The CDR3 runs 15 residues.

Comment on this clone: The CDR3 is cut off 3 residues early in the read; its end comes from the germline J gene. The V gene is TRBV18, the J gene TRBJ1-2; 8 positions match TRBD1. This CDR3 comprises 15 residues. CDR1 and CDR2 (germline): KGHSH, LQKENI. The CDR3 region is CASSISQGAHYDYTF. The CDR3 bases that were read are TGTGCCAGCTCCATTTCTCAGGGGGCCCACTACGAC.

About this clone itself: The read is 3 residues too short to cover the CDR3 end, so that end is filled in from the germline J gene. The V call is TRBV23-1, the J call TRBJ2-3; TRBD2 might be the D (6 bases). TRBV23-1 is treated as an ORF (open reading frame) with a function not yet certain. V lost 9 bases and J 1 base, leaving 20 bases between the germline ends. This CDR3 spans 16 amino acids. CDR3 sequence reads: CARGGGSSAGTDTQYF. The sequenced part of the CDR3 DNA is TGCGCCAGGGGGGGTGGTAGCTCGGCCGGCACAGATACG.